This T cell receptor beta chain was sequenced in a study of T cells in Graves' hyperthyroidism and ophthalmopathy. Study observations and caveats: Among thyroid clonotypes expanded above 0.001, most also appeared in blood.

This CDR3 has 14 residues. From germline, CDR1 is SGDLS and CDR2 YYNGEE. V was shortened by 0 bases and J by 0 bases, with 7 bases between the two germline ends. Amplification targeted TCR beta CDR3 regions from RNA transcripts. TCR CDR3 underwent first-round RT-PCR with the HTBI primer set. TCRdb re-derived calls from the multiplex PCR reads in MiXCR, one entry per CDR3 protein. The sample yields around 490,000 distinct CDR3 sequences, just under 20% seen once. Uncontrolled infection, other autoimmune disease, pregnancy or lactation excluded patients. Extraction of PBMCs used 9 to 10 ml of fresh peripheral blood. This clonotype was observed once. Its antigen is undetermined.

This TCR derives from a man aged 40-49 years with Graves' ophthalmopathy. This chain uses TRBV9 with TRBJ2-7; no clear D gene. The sequencing input was blood. CDR3 in DNA: TGTGCCAGCAGCGTAGACTGGAACTCCTACGAGCAGTACTTC. Translating gives CASSVDWNSYEQYF. Drawing the rest from reference TRBV9 and TRBJ2-7, the complete variable domain is DSGVTQTPKHLITATGQRVTLRCSPRSGDLSVYWYQQSLDQGLQFLIQYYNGEERAKGNILERFSAQQFPDLHSELNLSSLELGDSALYFCASSVDWNSYEQYFGPGTRLTVT.